This T cell receptor (beta chain) originates from a study of blood T cell repertoires in COVID-19. Study in general: Samples came from the United States, Italy and Spain, spanning acute and convalescent COVID-19. Nucleic acid was either cDNA or gDNA, and it came from T cells, B-cell-depleted T cells, or PBMCs.

As to this clone: Other nucleotide sequences from this sample produce the same CDR3.

Patients of the Seattle cohort, enrolled during active infection, were followed longitudinally. This CDR3 is built from 14 residues. CDR1 and CDR2 from the germline V gene are SGHTA and FQGNSA. V lost 1 base to trimming and J lost 2 bases; unmatched junction nucleotides: 2. Some clones are missing from TCRdb's copy, which holds only in-frame ones; the method was immunoSEQ multiplex PCR. The sample holds a few hundred thousand clones, more than 70% seen once. The material sequenced was peripheral blood. This sequence originates from a woman aged 25-40 years with COVID-19, enrolled during active disease. This sequence joins TRBV7-2 and TRBJ2-7, with TRBD2 identical over 7 bases. CDR3: CASSLGAGAYEQYF. The CDR3 DNA is TGTGCCAGCAGCTTAGGGGCGGGAGCCTACGAGCAGTACTTC.